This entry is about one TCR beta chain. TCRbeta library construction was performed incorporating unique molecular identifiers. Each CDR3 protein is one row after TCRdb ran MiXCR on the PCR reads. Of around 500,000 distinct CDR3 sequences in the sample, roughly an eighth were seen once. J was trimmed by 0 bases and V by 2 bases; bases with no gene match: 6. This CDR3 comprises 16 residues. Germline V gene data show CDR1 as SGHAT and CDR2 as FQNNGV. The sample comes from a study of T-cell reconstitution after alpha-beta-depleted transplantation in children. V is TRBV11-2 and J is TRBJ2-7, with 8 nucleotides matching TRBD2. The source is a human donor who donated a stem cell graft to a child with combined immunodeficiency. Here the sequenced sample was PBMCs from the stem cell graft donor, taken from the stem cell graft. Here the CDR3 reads CASSLTSGGPSYEQYF. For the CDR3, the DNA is TGTGCCAGCAGCTTAACTAGCGGTGGCCCCTCCTACGAGCAGTACTTC.